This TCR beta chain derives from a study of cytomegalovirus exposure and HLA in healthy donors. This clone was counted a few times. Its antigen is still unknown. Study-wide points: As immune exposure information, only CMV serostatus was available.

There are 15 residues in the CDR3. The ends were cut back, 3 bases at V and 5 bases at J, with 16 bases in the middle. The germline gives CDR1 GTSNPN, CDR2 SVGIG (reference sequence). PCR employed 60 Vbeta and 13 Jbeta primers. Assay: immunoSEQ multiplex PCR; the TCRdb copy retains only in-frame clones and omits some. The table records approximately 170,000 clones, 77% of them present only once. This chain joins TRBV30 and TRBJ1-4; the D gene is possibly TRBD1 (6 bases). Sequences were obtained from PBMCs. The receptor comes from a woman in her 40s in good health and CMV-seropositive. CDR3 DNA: TGTGCCTGGAGACTAGAGCAGGGGCGAAATGAAAAACTGTTTTTT. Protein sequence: CAWRLEQGRNEKLFF.